Presented here are 29 T cell receptor beta chains from one specimen sequenced in a study of blood T cell repertoires in COVID-19. Profiling relied on immunoSEQ multiplex PCR, and the TCRdb table lists in-frame clones only, not all of them. The sample lists tens of thousands of clones, approximately 86% occurring once. The sample consisted of peripheral blood. Source of these receptors: a woman between 55 and 75 years old with acute or convalescent COVID-19.

CDR3 sequence: CASSTDYGNSYEQYF. CDR3 DNA: TGTGCCAGCAGCACAGACTACGGCAACTCCTACGAGCAGTACTTC. The chain carries TRBV4-2 and TRBJ2-7; D might be TRBD2 (5 bases). V gave up 5 bases and J gave up 0 bases, with 14 bases separating them. This CDR3 is 15 amino acids long. In germline, CDR1 is LGHNA, CDR2 YNFKEQ.

V and J are TRBV6-5 and TRBJ2-5; tentatively, D is TRBD1 (6 bases). Per the germline V gene, CDR1 is MNHEY and CDR2 is SVGAGI. The germline V and J ends were trimmed by 6 bases and 7 bases, with 15 bases remaining between them. The CDR3 covers 13 residues. The CDR3 nucleotides are TGTGCCAGCAGACCCCACAGGGATGGGACCCAGTACTTC. Translating it yields CASRPHRDGTQYF.

The rearrangement joins TRBV11-2 to TRBJ1-6; 9 bases are shared with TRBD1. This CDR3 has 16 amino acids. Germline CDR1 reads SGHAT; CDR2 reads FQNNGV. Unmatched junction bases numbered 8, after V lost 5 bases and J lost 6 bases. The CDR3 is CASSPTQGAGNSPLHF. Written as DNA, the CDR3 is TGTGCCAGCAGCCCTACACAGGGGGCGGGTAATTCACCCCTCCACTTT.

The genes are TRBV2 and TRBJ2-1, with TRBD2 matching over 8 bases. CDR3 length: 15 amino acids. Germline V CDR1 and CDR2: SNHLY, FYNNEI. Trimming took 3 bases from V and 8 from J; bases not matched to a gene: 9. CDR3 region: CASSDGRLARYEQFF. In nucleotides, the CDR3 is TGTGCCAGCAGTGACGGGCGACTAGCGCGGTATGAGCAGTTCTTC.

The CDR3 DNA sequence: TGTGCCAGCAGCCCCTCGGCTGGAAACACCATATATTTT. Its protein product is CASSPSAGNTIYF. This sequence joins TRBV11-2 and TRBJ1-3; D gene uncertain. This CDR3 region has 13 residues. Trimming left V 5 bases short and J 2 bases short, with 7 bases between. Germline CDR1 reads SGHAT; CDR2 reads FQNNGV. The full variable domain, its missing parts supplied by reference TRBV11-2 and TRBJ1-3, is EAGVAQSPRYKIIEKRQSVAFWCNPISGHATLYWYQQILGQGPKLLIQFQNNGVVDDSQLPKDRFSAERLKGVDSTLKIQPAKLEDSAVYLCASSPSAGNTIYFGEGSWLTVV.

The V and J genes are TRBV6-2 or TRBV6-3 and TRBJ1-1; TRBD1 might be the D (6 bases). V lost 2 bases and J 8 bases, leaving 15 bases between the germline ends. There are 14 residues in the CDR3. Germline-derived CDR1 and CDR2 are MNHEY and SVGEGT. The CDR3 sequence: CASSYIRGASEAFF. The CDR3 DNA reads TGTGCCAGCAGTTACATTCGGGGGGCTTCGGAAGCTTTCTTT.

This clone was picked up a small number of times. The genes are TRBV5-1 and TRBJ2-7; possible D gene TRBD2, 5 bases. The CDR3 contains 16 residues. V lost 4 bases, J lost 0 bases, and 17 bases lay in between. From germline, CDR1 is SGHRS and CDR2 YFSETQ. CDR3 DNA sequence: TGCGCCAGCAGCCCAAGCGGTCGGACCATCTCCTACGAGCAGTACTTC. Translation gives CASSPSGRTISYEQYF.

The chain recombines TRBV27 with TRBJ1-2; 10 bases are shared with TRBD1. V lost 6 bases to trimming and J lost 7 bases; unmatched junction nucleotides: 8. CDR3 length: 14 residues. The germline V gene encodes CDR1 MNHEY and CDR2 SMNVEV (reference sequence). The CDR3 loop reads CASRPGQGPGGYTF. Here the CDR3 DNA reads TGTGCCAGCAGGCCGGGACAGGGGCCGGGTGGCTACACCTTC.

The chain recombines TRBV6-5 with TRBJ2-5; D is unclear. Looked up from germline, CDR1 is MNHEY and CDR2 is SVGAGI. Trimming took off 4 bases at V and 2 bases at J, with 5 bases between the two ends. This CDR3 region has 12 residues. The DNA of the CDR3 is TGTGCCAGCAGTTCTCCTCAAGAGACCCAGTACTTC. It encodes CASSSPQETQYF.

The count of this clone is one. The chain has TRBV11-2 and TRBJ1-1; the D gene is possibly TRBD1 (6 bases). This CDR3 has 14 residues. The V end was cut by 4 bases, the J end by 0 bases, with 9 bases between. In germline, CDR1 is SGHAT, CDR2 FQNNGV. CDR3 coding DNA: TGTGCCAGCAGCTGGGGGACACTGAACACTGAAGCTTTCTTT. It is translated as CASSWGTLNTEAFF.

The gene calls are TRBV20-1 and TRBJ1-1; D is unresolved. The V end was cut by 3 bases, the J end by 0 bases, with 14 bases between. The CDR3 length is 15 residues. The germline V gene encodes CDR1 DFQATT and CDR2 SNEGSKA (reference sequence). Here the CDR3 reads CSASHSSTVNTEAFF. The CDR3 bases are TGCAGTGCTAGTCACTCAAGTACCGTGAACACTGAAGCTTTCTTT.

This chain connects TRBV3-1 (or the pseudogene TRBV3-2) to TRBJ2-7; 10 nucleotides agree with TRBD1. Germline CDR1 is LGHDT and CDR2 is YNNKEL (reference sequence). J lost 5 bases, V lost 4 bases, and 8 bases had no gene match. This CDR3 comprises 15 residues. The CDR3 spells CASSLPGTGVHEQYF. In DNA form, the CDR3 reads TGTGCCAGCAGCCTCCCCGGGACAGGGGTCCACGAGCAGTACTTC.

V usage is TRBV4-3 and J usage is TRBJ1-2; D not resolved. Germline loops: CDR1 LGHNA, CDR2 YSLEER. The length of the CDR3 is 15 residues. Trimming removed 0 bases from V and 7 bases from J, with 15 bases in between. For the CDR3, the DNA is TGCGCCAGCAGCCAAGAACTGTTCGGAACGGGTGGCTACACCTTC. This gives the protein CASSQELFGTGGYTF.

The chain couples TRBV7-9 to TRBJ2-1; TRBD1 might be the D (6 bases). The CDR3 has 15 amino acids. Germline V gene data show CDR1 as SEHNR and CDR2 as FQNEAQ (reference sequence). The ends were cut back, 2 bases at V and 3 bases at J, with 11 bases in the middle. Here the CDR3 reads CASSLNRAYYNEQFF. CDR3 DNA sequence: TGTGCCAGCAGCTTAAACAGGGCCTACTACAATGAGCAGTTCTTC.

This clone was seen only once. This chain links TRBV7-9 with TRBJ2-1; TRBD2 aligns across 7 bases. V shed 4 bases and J 9 bases; nucleotides not matched to a gene: 6. CDR3 length: 13 amino acids. Germline V gene data show CDR1 as SEHNR and CDR2 as FQNEAQ (reference sequence). The CDR3 DNA sequence: TGTGCCAGCAGCTGGGATACTAGCGCTGAGCAGTTCTTC. It specifies CASSWDTSAEQFF.

This clone was recorded a few times. This chain uses TRBV7-2 with TRBJ1-2; TRBD1 aligns across 8 bases. CDR1 SGHTA and CDR2 FQGNSA come from the germline V gene. With V trimmed by 2 bases and J by 5 bases, 7 bases remained unmatched. This CDR3 is built from 15 residues. Here the CDR3 DNA reads TGTGCCAGCAGCTTACCCCGGGACAGGCGTTATGGCTACACCTTC. The encoded protein is CASSLPRDRRYGYTF.

The V and J genes are TRBV30 and TRBJ1-1, with unresolved D. The CDR3 loop spans 12 amino acids. Germline assignment: CDR1 GTSNPN and CDR2 SVGIG (reference sequence). The ends were cut back, 5 bases at V and 0 bases at J, with 7 bases in the middle. The CDR3 reads CAWLQLNTEAFF. CDR3 DNA: TGTGCCTGGCTACAGTTGAACACTGAAGCTTTCTTT.

In this sample, this clone turned up a few times. The CDR3 coding sequence is TGCGCCAGCAGCTGGACAGGGGTCTCCTCTGGGGCCAACGTCCTGACTTTC. Its translation: CASSWTGVSSGANVLTF. V is TRBV5-1 and J is TRBJ2-6; 9 bases fit TRBD1. Germline lookup yields CDR1 SGHRS and CDR2 YFSETQ. The CDR3 consists of 17 residues. Trimming cost V 3 bases and J 0 bases; bases outside gene matches: 4.

The chain carries TRBV10-3 and TRBJ2-7; D is perhaps TRBD1 (6 bases). The CDR3 is made up of 12 amino acids. Trimming took 6 bases from V and 5 from J, leaving 11 bases between them. Germline lookup yields CDR1 ENHRY and CDR2 SYGVKD. The CDR3 loop is CAISPGVHEQYF. Here the CDR3 DNA reads TGTGCCATCAGCCCAGGGGTCCACGAGCAGTACTTC.

This chain's CDR3 is CASSYSIGQTYEQYF. As DNA, the CDR3 is TGTGCCAGCAGTTACTCGATCGGACAGACCTACGAGCAGTACTTC. The chain joins TRBV6-5 to TRBJ2-7; a possible D gene is TRBD1 (6 bases). The V and J ends lost 0 bases and 2 bases respectively, with 11 bases between them. From germline, CDR1 is MNHEY and CDR2 SVGAGI. The CDR3 sequence is 15 residues long.

The chain couples TRBV7-2 to TRBJ1-2; 11 nucleotides align to TRBD1. Germline CDR1 and CDR2: SGHTA and FQGNSA. The CDR3 contains 18 residues. V dropped 1 base and J dropped 7; count of bases not matched to a gene: 14. This CDR3 reads CASSLVGTGGRGYGGYTF. The CDR3 nucleotides are TGTGCCAGCAGCTTAGTGGGGACAGGGGGACGGGGATATGGTGGCTACACCTTC. The whole variable domain, filled in from reference TRBV7-2 and TRBJ1-2, reads GAGVSQSPSNKVTEKGKDVELRCDPISGHTALYWYRQSLGQGLEFLIYFQGNSAPDKSGLPSDRFSAERTGGSVSTLTIQRTQQEDSAVYLCASSLVGTGGRGYGGYTFGSGTRLTVV.

The V and J genes are TRBV28 and TRBJ1-1; the match to TRBD1 covers 7 bases. This CDR3 is 13 amino acids long. The junction had 5 bases not matched to a gene; V was cut back by 6 bases and J by 4 bases. Germline CDR1 is MDHEN and CDR2 is SYDVKM. The DNA for the CDR3 is TGTGCCAGCAGCTCGGGACAGTTCACTGAAGCTTTCTTT. This sequence encodes CASSSGQFTEAFF.

V gene TRBV7-2 combines with J gene TRBJ1-5; 7 bases map to TRBD1. With V trimmed by 2 bases and J by 6 bases, 1 base remained unmatched. Germline values: CDR1 SGHTA, CDR2 FQGNSA. This CDR3 is built from 13 residues. CDR3 sequence reads: CASSLQGGQPQHF. CDR3 DNA sequence: TGTGCCAGCAGCTTACAGGGGGGTCAGCCCCAGCATTTT.

The V call is TRBV5-4, the J call TRBJ1-1; D gene ambiguous. Germline values: CDR1 SGHNT, CDR2 YYREEE (reference sequence). The CDR3 is made up of 14 amino acids. V shed 0 bases and J shed 0 bases, with 6 bases lying between them. The CDR3 region has the DNA TGTGCCAGCAGCTTGGACAACATGAACACTGAAGCTTTCTTT. Translating it yields CASSLDNMNTEAFF.

This rearrangement joins TRBV3-1 (or the pseudogene TRBV3-2) to TRBJ1-5; no reliable D call. The V and J ends lost 0 bases and 9 bases respectively, with 9 bases between them. The germline V gene encodes CDR1 LGHDT and CDR2 YNNKEL (reference sequence). CDR3 length equals 13 residues. Here the CDR3 DNA reads TGTGCCAGCAGCCAAGATATCCTTCGGCCCCAGCATTTT. It encodes CASSQDILRPQHF.

The V gene is TRBV7-9, the J gene TRBJ2-7; the match to TRBD2 covers 8 bases. Looked up from germline, CDR1 is SEHNR and CDR2 is FQNEAQ (reference sequence). The junction had 2 bases not matched to a gene; V was cut back by 0 bases and J by 1 base. This CDR3 comprises 15 residues. In DNA form, the CDR3 reads TGTGCCAGCAGCTTAGCGATAGCGGGATCCTACGAGCAGTACTTC. Protein product: CASSLAIAGSYEQYF.

The chain uses TRBV2 and TRBJ2-5; 14 bases agree with TRBD2. Germline trimming cut 6 bases from V and 3 bases from J; bases unmatched to any gene: 3. The CDR3 length is 15 residues. From germline, CDR1 is SNHLY and CDR2 FYNNEI. The CDR3 spells CASSPGLAGEETQYF. The CDR3 region has the DNA TGTGCCAGCAGCCCGGGACTAGCGGGAGAAGAGACCCAGTACTTC. The entire variable domain, with the rest obtained from reference TRBV2 and TRBJ2-5, is as follows: EPEVTQTPSHQVTQMGQEVILRCVPISNHLYFYWYRQILGQKVEFLVSFYNNEISEKSEIFDDQFSVERPDGSNFTLKIRSTKLEDSAMYFCASSPGLAGEETQYFGPGTRLLVL.

This sequence joins TRBV28 and TRBJ2-3, with a tentative D call TRBD1 (6 bases). The ends were cut back, 8 bases at V and 0 bases at J, with 9 bases in the middle. The CDR3 runs 13 residues. CDR1 is MDHEN and CDR2 is SYDVKM in the germline V gene. CDR3 nucleotide sequence: TGTGCCAGCGCAGGGGATAGCACAGATACGCAGTATTTT. This gives the protein CASAGDSTDTQYF. Full variable domain (rest looked up from reference TRBV28 and TRBJ2-3): DVKVTQSSRYLVKRTGEKVFLECVQDMDHENMFWYRQDPGLGLRLIYFSYDVKMKEKGDIPEGYSVSREKKERFSLILESASTNQTSMYLCASAGDSTDTQYFGPGTRLTVL.

The chain recombines TRBV5-1 with TRBJ2-3; no definite D call. The CDR3 runs 14 residues. V lost 4 bases and J 0 bases, leaving 9 bases between the germline ends. CDR1 is SGHRS, CDR2 YFSETQ, per germline. CDR3 sequence reads: CASSLPTSTDTQYF. The DNA of the CDR3 is TGCGCCAGCAGCCTCCCGACTAGCACAGATACGCAGTATTTT.